This T cell receptor beta chain emerged from a study of cytomegalovirus exposure and HLA in healthy donors. Study observations and caveats: In a later analysis, an Asian-associated ancestry cluster reportedly showed fewer N-insertions than the roughly 650-donor mean.

The PCR used 60 Vbeta and 13 Jbeta primers. Using immunoSEQ multiplex PCR, the repertoire was profiled, and TCRdb retains in-frame clones only, with some absent. Counted here are a few hundred thousand clones, around 81% occurring once; the ten biggest clones make up around 8.3%. To note about this clone: Its specificity is unknown.

V was clipped by 7 bases and J by 2 bases; unmatched bases: 4. There are 13 residues in the CDR3. Germline CDR1 and CDR2: SQVTM and ANQGSEA. Sequencing was carried out using PBMCs. This TCR came from a woman aged 55-75 years in good health and CMV-seropositive. This chain links TRBV29-1 with TRBJ1-2, with TRBD1 identical over 10 bases. The CDR3 nucleotides are TGCAGCGGCTGGACAGGGGGAAACTATGGCTACACCTTC. It specifies CSGWTGGNYGYTF.